One TCR beta chain is described in this entry. CDR3 regions were amplified by Arm-PCR using iRepertoire HTBI primers to build TCR beta libraries. TCRdb reprocessed the multiplex PCR reads via MiXCR and lists one record per CDR3 protein. Here the sample spans some 370,000 distinct CDR3 sequences, 23% being singletons. The data belong to a study of regulatory T cells in long-lasting Graves disease. Time point: persistent/refractory GD, antithyroid drugs over 5 years with positive TRAb. From RNA extracted from PBMCs, the TCR library was made. V lost 9 bases and J 3 bases, leaving 3 bases between the germline ends. The CDR3 totals 9 residues.

The rearrangement uses TRBV6-7 and TRBJ2-7, with D unresolved. TRBV6-7 counts as an open reading frame of uncertain function. The sequencing here drew on peripheral blood mononuclear cells (PBMCs), taken when the disease was refractory, from a patient treated with antithyroid drugs. This receptor was taken from a woman aged 40 to 49 with Graves disease. DNA of the CDR3: TGTGCCAGGATCTACGAGCAGTACTTC. This gives the protein CARIYEQYF.